The sequence of this T cell receptor (beta chain) was determined in a study of T cells after yellow fever vaccination. Turning to the study itself: Fractions low in cell number were prepared with SMART-Seq v4 Ultra Low Input. General study points: Post-booster samples contained most primary-vaccination clones (approximately 96% CD4, about 90% CD8). From the bulk population, abundant clonotypes could contaminate and appear within FACS-sorted repertoires.

As concerns this clonotype: Its antigen is unidentified.

Trimming shortened V by 5 bases and J by 8 bases, and 18 bases separated the two germline ends. The germline V gene has CDR1 KGHDR and CDR2 SFDVKD. The CDR3 consists of 15 residues. TCRdb processed the 5' RACE reads anew with MiXCR; each CDR3 protein has one entry. The table has a few hundred thousand distinct CDR3 sequences, approximately 4% seen once; the top ten hold under 30%. The chain carries TRBV24-1 and TRBJ2-1; D possibly uses TRBD1 or TRBD2 (6 bases each). The receptor was derived from a man younger than 35 who received the YFV17D yellow fever vaccine. The specimen was PBMCs, collected 5 days after the yellow fever booster vaccination. The CDR3 nucleotides read TGTGCCACCAGTGCCTATGGCGGGACAATCGATGAGCAGTTCTTC. Protein sequence: CATSAYGGTIDEQFF.